The 13 T cell receptor beta chains reported below all come from one sample, sequenced in a study of shared clonotypes between healthy human individuals. Sequenced by immunoSEQ multiplex PCR; TCRdb stores in-frame clones only, minus some. The sample includes millions of clones, just under 95% seen only once; the top ten take around 1.1%. Terminally differentiated effector memory CD45RA+ cells were left out of the naive CD8 fraction, which was CD45RO-negative and positively selected for CCR7. The sample taken for sequencing was naive CD8+ T cells sorted from blood. The receptors here all came from a man between 18 and 35 years old in good health.

In nucleotides, the CDR3 is TGTGCCAGCAGCACCACGAACAATGAGCAGTTCTTC. As protein: CASSTTNNEQFF. The chain has TRBV13 and TRBJ2-1, with D unclear. The germline V gene has CDR1 PRHDT and CDR2 FYEKMQ (reference sequence). Trimming cost V 5 bases and J 5 bases, with 7 bases left between them. The CDR3 is 12 amino acids.

The chain couples TRBV7-2 to TRBJ2-1, with D unclear. V lost 6 bases and J 1 base, leaving 7 bases between the germline ends. This CDR3 contains 13 residues. From germline, CDR1 is SGHTA and CDR2 FQGNSA. CDR3 nucleotides: TGTGCCAGCAGGGCAGTATCCTACAATGAGCAGTTCTTC. Translating it yields CASRAVSYNEQFF.

This chain joins TRBV6-5 and TRBJ2-3; 9 bases line up with TRBD2. The CDR3 length is 16 residues. After removal of 2 bases from V and 4 bases from J, the junction contained 7 bases not matched to a gene. Germline V gene lookup returns CDR1 MNHEY and CDR2 SVGAGI. CDR3 sequence: CASSYGLAGLADTQYF. In DNA form, the CDR3 reads TGTGCCAGCAGTTACGGCCTAGCGGGGTTAGCAGATACGCAGTATTTT.

This chain uses TRBV19 with TRBJ1-6, with a possible D match to TRBD1 (5 bases). Germline loops: CDR1 LNHDA, CDR2 SQIVND (reference sequence). The V end lost 4 bases, the J end lost 6 bases, and 7 bases lay between the germline ends. This CDR3 comprises 13 residues. Written as DNA, the CDR3 is TGTGCCAGTAGTACCGACAGTAATTCACCCCTCCACTTT. Amino acids: CASSTDSNSPLHF.

This clone was picked up one time. The rearrangement joins TRBV5-6 to TRBJ1-3; unclear D gene. Germline values: CDR1 SGHDT, CDR2 YYEEEE. V gave up 0 bases and J gave up 3 bases, with 7 bases separating them. The CDR3 is 14 residues long. The CDR3 is CASSLGRNGNTIYF. The CDR3 DNA is TGTGCCAGCAGCTTGGGCAGGAATGGAAACACCATATATTTT. Full variable domain (outside the CDR3, taken from reference TRBV5-6 and TRBJ1-3): DAGVTQSPTHLIKTRGQQVTLRCSPKSGHDTVSWYQQALGQGPQFIFQYYEEEERQRGNFPDRFSGHQFPNYSSELNVNALLLGDSALYLCASSLGRNGNTIYFGEGSWLTVV.

Turning to this clone: Other DNA sequences in this specimen translate into the identical CDR3. V and J are TRBV27 and TRBJ2-1; 7 bases line up with TRBD2. Trimming removed 5 bases from V and 2 bases from J; junction bases left unmatched: 3. This CDR3 has 14 residues. Germline V gene sequence: CDR1 MNHEY, CDR2 SMNVEV (reference sequence). In nucleotides, the CDR3 is TGTGCCAGCAGTCTAAGCGGGGCCTACAATGAGCAGTTCTTC. Residues: CASSLSGAYNEQFF.

This rearrangement joins TRBV4-1 to TRBJ2-3; 9 bases fit TRBD2. V was clipped by 0 bases and J by 2 bases; unmatched bases: 6. Germline CDR1 MGHRA, CDR2 YSYEKL. The CDR3 is 17 residues long. The CDR3 here is CASSQDWAGGITDTQYF. CDR3 sequence (DNA): TGCGCCAGCAGCCAAGACTGGGCGGGAGGGATCACAGATACGCAGTATTTT.

The DNA for the CDR3 is TGTGCCAGCAGCTTGACCCTGGGACAGAACTATGGCTACACCTTC. Translation gives CASSLTLGQNYGYTF. The chain has TRBV5-6 and TRBJ1-2; 7 positions agree with TRBD1. Germline values: CDR1 SGHDT, CDR2 YYEEEE. V lost 1 base and J lost 2; bases outside the gene matches: 5. The CDR3 is 15 residues long.

The sample holds one count of this clone. The chain has TRBV29-1 and TRBJ2-5; the D call may be TRBD1 or TRBD2 (5 bases each). V shed 2 bases and J shed 0 bases, with 13 bases lying between them. The CDR3 has 15 residues. Germline V lookup: CDR1 SQVTM, CDR2 ANQGSEA. The CDR3 coding sequence is TGCAGCGTTGAACCCAGGGAGTGGGACCAAGAGACCCAGTACTTC. It specifies CSVEPREWDQETQYF.

About this clone itself: A read error is possible here, since a much larger clone lies one base away. J is TRBJ1-1 and V is TRBV6-1; no firm D call. Trimming stripped 6 bases from V and 0 bases from J, with 2 bases between. Germline V gene data show CDR1 as MNHNS and CDR2 as SASEGT. This CDR3 has 11 residues. The CDR3 coding sequence is TGTGCCAGCAGGGTGAACACTGAAGCTTTCTTT. Protein sequence: CASRVNTEAFF.

This clone was seen a handful of times. The rearrangement uses TRBV19 and TRBJ1-3; maybe TRBD1 (6 bases). From germline, CDR1 is LNHDA and CDR2 SQIVND (reference sequence). Trimming shortened V by 5 bases and J by 4 bases, and 12 bases separated the two germline ends. The CDR3 covers 14 residues. The CDR3 here is CASSPGGLGNTIYF. The CDR3, as DNA: TGTGCCAGTAGTCCCGGGGGGCTCGGAAACACCATATATTTT.

This clone appeared a single time. The CDR3 region is CASSNGGTGGYEQYF. The CDR3 DNA follows: TGTGCCAGCAGCAATGGTGGGACAGGGGGCTACGAGCAGTACTTC. The rearrangement links TRBV5-6 to TRBJ2-7, with 11 nucleotides matching TRBD1. The CDR3 covers 15 residues. With 4 bases clipped from V and 3 bases from J, the junction kept 6 bases outside the gene matches. Looked up from germline, CDR1 is SGHDT and CDR2 is YYEEEE.

The rearrangement joins TRBV6-5 to TRBJ1-3; D is unclear. V dropped 5 bases and J dropped 4 bases, with 12 bases sitting between them. There are 14 residues in the CDR3. In germline, CDR1 is MNHEY, CDR2 SVGAGI. CDR3 nucleotide sequence: TGTGCCAGCAGTGAACTCACGGGCGGAAACACCATATATTTT. The encoded protein is CASSELTGGNTIYF.